This T cell receptor (beta chain) came from a study of T cell clonality in common variable immunodeficiency (dated by TCRdb to between 2015 and 2017). Most of the CVID patients and most of the healthy controls were of Caucasian heritage. Heparinized peripheral whole blood samples of about 4.5 to 9 ml were obtained from each donor. Genomic DNA from adults with common variable immune deficiency (CVID) and from healthy adult controls was the source for sequencing TCRbeta CDR3 repertoires. A total of around 22 healthy adult volunteers (approximately 12 female and 10 male; age range about 23 to 75 years, mean age around 32) were included in the control group. To isolate peripheral blood mononuclear cells, diluted blood was subjected to density centrifugation over Hypaque 1077 or Ficoll-Paque. Genomic DNA was extracted from unsorted mononuclear cells by Qiagen column purification or by a centrifugation-based method.

This clone has at least ten counts. Its target antigen remains unknown. The read ends 3 residues before the CDR3 terminus; that terminus is restored from the germline J gene. Findings and caveats that apply to the study as a whole: According to the authors, figuring out what caused the increased clonality in CVID would require sequencing the repertoires of T cell subpopulations. Even though DNA input was equal, the average per sample came to roughly 80,000 unique sequences for controls compared with approximately 29,000 for CVID samples. Compared with healthy controls, CVID subjects showed increased TCRbeta clonality (t-test p = 0.018), a feature most characteristic of about a third of subjects. Patient heterogeneity within the CVID cohort put limits on correlating repertoire features with clinical complications. Healthy controls shared more TCRbeta clones with each other than CVID subjects shared among themselves (p < 0.0001). Reportedly, TCRbeta sequences from CVID had fewer deletions and N-nucleotide insertions, and highly modified clones with 13 or more V deletions were absent from CVID.

From the cysteine through the phenylalanine, the CDR3 covers 15 amino acids. The CDR3 was read in part: 36 bases, with the frame set at base 1. CDR1 MNHEY and CDR2 SVGEGT are derived from the germline V gene. Trimming removed 4 bases from V and 2 bases from J, leaving 14 bases between the germline ends. For sequencing, equivalent amounts of genomic DNA were input from CVID and control samples. For every sample, a 60 bp segment covering the rearranged TCRbeta CDR3 region was amplified and then sequenced. The immunoSEQ assay, a bias-corrected multiplex PCR combined with high-throughput sequencing, was used for TCRbeta amplification. The original pipeline was this. Every unique nucleotide sequence was considered a clone and was annotated with V, D and J genes, copy number and frequency. Sequences were labeled productive if in frame, and non-productive if out of frame or containing stop codons. As previously described, clonality was calculated on the basis of Shannon's entropy. The predicted amino acid sequences of productive clones were used to derive mean CDR3 Kyte-Doolittle hydropathy. Hierarchical clustering of scaled V gene usage was performed with the R hclust function using Manhattan distance and complete linkage. Sharing of clones by CDR3 amino acid sequence was evaluated by resampling 12 repertoires per group over 100 rounds. The repertoires were searched for about 70 published EBV-specific and 245 published CMV-specific TCRbeta sequences. A couple of CVID samples yielding fewer than 10,000 sequences were excluded from analysis, leaving over 35 CVID repertoires. Held by TCRdb, this immuneACCESS table contains in-frame sequences only and omits some clones. Under half of the omission traces to an unresolved V gene where checked; the cause of the rest is unknown. D and trimming come from the DNA, and the V and J calls and clone size come from that table. Across this sample, tens of thousands of clones were tabulated and none appeared just once. About 6% of the sample rests with the top ten.

This sequence originates from a person between 18 and 75 years old in good health. Sequencing was carried out using peripheral blood mononuclear cells. The chain uses TRBV6-2 or TRBV6-3 and TRBJ1-2, and TRBD1 may be the D gene, going by 5 matching bases. The CDR3 bases that were read are TGTGCCAGCAGTTCCCTCGGGGGGAGCAACTATGGC. Translation gives CASSSLGGSNYG. The CDR3 as a whole reads CASSSLGGSNYGYTF.